Shown below are 9 T cell receptor beta chains from a single sample sequenced in a study of neoadjuvant anti-PD-1 for oral cavity cancer. Sample time point: after neoadjuvant nivolumab, at surgical resection. Repertoires were generated with immunoSEQ multiplex PCR, while TCRdb's copy carries only in-frame clones and drops some. The sample contains approximately 13,000 clones, over 60% of which appear only once. The sample consisted of PBMCs, taken after nivolumab (anti-PD-1) treatment. All receptors come from a person between 40 and 79 years old with oral cavity squamous cell carcinoma.

The chain has TRBV4-1 and TRBJ2-1, with TRBD2 as a possible D gene (5 bases). Germline assignment: CDR1 MGHRA and CDR2 YSYEKL. The V end lost 7 bases, the J end lost 4 bases, and 20 bases lay between the germline ends. The CDR3 runs 16 residues. This chain's CDR3 is CASNSLGTRVYNEQFF. The CDR3 nucleotides read TGCGCCAGCAACTCTCTGGGAACTAGGGTATACAATGAGCAGTTCTTC.

The chain couples TRBV10-3 to TRBJ2-1; weak D call: TRBD2 (5 bases). In germline, CDR1 is ENHRY, CDR2 SYGVKD. The CDR3 is made up of 16 amino acids. Trimming left V 4 bases short and J 9 bases short, with 22 bases between. The CDR3 nucleotides read TGTGCCATCAGTGGGGGTGACTACAACCCGGTAGGTGAGCAGTTCTTC. Amino acid sequence: CAISGGDYNPVGEQFF.

This clone has only one observation. This rearrangement joins TRBV6-1 to TRBJ2-7; TRBD1 agrees at 8 bases. V dropped 7 bases and J dropped 3; count of bases not matched to a gene: 8. The CDR3 has 14 amino acids. Germline V gene sequence: CDR1 MNHNS, CDR2 SASEGT. DNA for the CDR3: TGTGCCAGCAAAAGGACCGGGACAGGCTACGAGCAGTACTTC. It yields the protein CASKRTGTGYEQYF.

Only a few counts were recorded for this clone. This chain joins TRBV2 and TRBJ1-3; no clear D gene. Trimming shortened V by 1 base and J by 0 bases, and 16 bases separated the two germline ends. There are 18 residues in the CDR3. CDR1 and CDR2 from the germline V gene are SNHLY and FYNNEI. The DNA for the CDR3 is TGTGCCAGCAGTGAAGTTGGGCTACTTCCCAACTCTGGAAACACCATATATTTT. Residues: CASSEVGLLPNSGNTIYF.

This chain uses TRBV27 with TRBJ1-3; no definite D call. V was shortened by 6 bases and J by 8 bases, with 17 bases between the two germline ends. The CDR3 runs to 14 residues. Germline V gene sequence: CDR1 MNHEY, CDR2 SMNVEV (reference sequence). The CDR3 DNA reads TGTGCCAGCAGCTACGGACCAGACCGGGACACCATATATTTT. Translating gives CASSYGPDRDTIYF.

V and J are TRBV4-1 and TRBJ1-2, with D possibly matching TRBD1 (6 bases). The CDR3 is made up of 15 amino acids. Germline CDR1 MGHRA, CDR2 YSYEKL. Trimming took off 0 bases at V and 6 bases at J, with 14 bases between the two ends. The CDR3 loop is CASSQDPGAWDGYTF. CDR3 nucleotides: TGCGCCAGCAGCCAAGATCCGGGGGCTTGGGATGGCTACACCTTC.

V is TRBV28 and J is TRBJ2-7; possible D gene TRBD1, 5 bases. The V end lost 5 bases, the J end lost 6 bases, and 17 bases lay between the germline ends. The CDR3 runs 14 residues. Germline CDR1 and CDR2: MDHEN and SYDVKM. The CDR3 DNA reads TGTGCCAGCAGTCCCGACGACCGAAGGGGCGAGCAGTACTTC. This gives the protein CASSPDDRRGEQYF.

The chain carries TRBV10-3 and TRBJ1-1; D ambiguous. The CDR3 loop spans 11 amino acids. Germline CDR1 ENHRY, CDR2 SYGVKD. The germline V and J ends were trimmed by 3 bases and 5 bases, with 4 bases remaining between them. As DNA, the CDR3 is TGTGCCATCAGTGACGGGACTGAAGCTTTCTTT. Protein product: CAISDGTEAFF.

V is TRBV10-3 and J is TRBJ1-3; possibly TRBD1 for D (6 bases). CDR1 and CDR2 (germline): ENHRY, SYGVKD. V was shortened by 8 bases and J by 0 bases, with 8 bases between the two germline ends. The CDR3 consists of 13 residues. The CDR3 is CAIRGHSGNTIYF. Written as DNA, the CDR3 is TGTGCCATCCGGGGACACTCTGGAAACACCATATATTTT.